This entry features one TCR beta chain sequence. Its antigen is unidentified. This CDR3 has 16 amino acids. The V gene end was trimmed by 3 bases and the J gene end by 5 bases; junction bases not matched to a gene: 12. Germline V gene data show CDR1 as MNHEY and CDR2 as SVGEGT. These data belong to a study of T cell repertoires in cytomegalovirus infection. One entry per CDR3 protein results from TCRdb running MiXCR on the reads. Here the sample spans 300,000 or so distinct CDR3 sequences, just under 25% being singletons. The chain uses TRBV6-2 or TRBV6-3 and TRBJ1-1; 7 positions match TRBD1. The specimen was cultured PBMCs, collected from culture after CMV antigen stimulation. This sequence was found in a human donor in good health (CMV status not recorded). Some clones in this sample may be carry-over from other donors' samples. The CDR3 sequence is CASSYNWYRGATEAFF. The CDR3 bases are TGTGCCAGCAGTTATAATTGGTACAGGGGCGCAACTGAAGCTTTCTTT.